This T cell receptor (beta chain) was captured in a study of T cell responses to AZD1222 COVID-19 vaccine. Study-level findings and limits: When two AZD1222 doses had been given, Spike-specific TCR breadth and depth rose. Only six or seven AZD1222 recipients tested seropositive at baseline. Only after the peak T cell response were repertoires sampled.

The assay was immunoSEQ multiplex PCR, and TCRdb's table has in-frame clones only and misses some. The data contain about 100,000 clones, about 87% of them singletons. Regarding this clone: Its target is not known.

Per the germline V gene, CDR1 is SGHDN and CDR2 is FVKESK. There are 14 residues in the CDR3. V gave up 2 bases and J gave up 1 base, with 6 bases separating them. The sequencing here drew on peripheral blood, taken on day 0 of AZD1222 vaccination. The chain uses TRBV14 and TRBJ2-4; no clear D. The sequence was collected from an adult in good health. CDR3 bases: TGTGCCAGCAGCCAAACCCGGGCCAAAAACATTCAGTACTTC. It specifies CASSQTRAKNIQYF.